This TCR beta chain was recorded in a study of T cell responses to AZD1222 COVID-19 vaccine. Study-wide findings and caveats: Nearly half of spike-specific TCRs reportedly go after variant regions that carry no mutations.

The assay was immunoSEQ multiplex PCR, and TCRdb's table has in-frame clones only and misses some. The repertoire holds roughly 190,000 clones, with more than 75% as singletons. As concerns this clone: Antigen: not known.

Deletions cut 4 bases from V and 4 bases from J, with 14 bases between. This CDR3 comprises 15 residues. Looked up from germline, CDR1 is MNHEY and CDR2 is SVGAGI. The rearrangement joins TRBV6-5 to TRBJ1-3, with D possibly matching TRBD1 (5 bases). The sequenced sample was peripheral blood, obtained on day 0 of AZD1222 vaccination. The clonotype comes from an adult in good health. DNA for the CDR3: TGTGCCAGCAGTTCCTCGGGGGGGATCGGAAACACCATATATTTT. As protein: CASSSSGGIGNTIYF.